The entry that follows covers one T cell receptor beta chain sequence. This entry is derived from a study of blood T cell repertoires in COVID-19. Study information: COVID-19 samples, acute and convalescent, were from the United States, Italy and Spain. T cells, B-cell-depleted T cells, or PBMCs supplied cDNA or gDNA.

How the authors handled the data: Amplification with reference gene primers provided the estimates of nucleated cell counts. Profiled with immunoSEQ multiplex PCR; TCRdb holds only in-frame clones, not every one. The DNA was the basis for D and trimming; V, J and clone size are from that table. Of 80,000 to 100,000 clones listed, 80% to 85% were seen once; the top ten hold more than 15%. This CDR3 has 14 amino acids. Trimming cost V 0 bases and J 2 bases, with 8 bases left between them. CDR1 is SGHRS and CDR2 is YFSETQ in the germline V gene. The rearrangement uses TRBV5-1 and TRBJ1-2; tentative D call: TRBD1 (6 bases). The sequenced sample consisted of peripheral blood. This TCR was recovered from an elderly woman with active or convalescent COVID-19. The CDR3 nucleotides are TGCGCCAGCAGCTTGGGACAGGACAACTATGGCTACACCTTC. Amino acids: CASSLGQDNYGYTF.